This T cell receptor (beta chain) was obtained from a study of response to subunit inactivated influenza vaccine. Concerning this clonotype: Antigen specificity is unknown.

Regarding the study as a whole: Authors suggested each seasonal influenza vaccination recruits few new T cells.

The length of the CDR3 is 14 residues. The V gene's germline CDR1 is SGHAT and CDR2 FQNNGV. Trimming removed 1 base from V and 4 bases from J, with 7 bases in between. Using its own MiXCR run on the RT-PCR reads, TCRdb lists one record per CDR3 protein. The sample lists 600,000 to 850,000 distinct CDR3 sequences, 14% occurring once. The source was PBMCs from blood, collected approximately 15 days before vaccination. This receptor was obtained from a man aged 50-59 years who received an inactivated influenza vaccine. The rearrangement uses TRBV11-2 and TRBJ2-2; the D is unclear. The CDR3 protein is CASSLVAATGELFF. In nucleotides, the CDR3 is TGTGCCAGCAGCTTAGTGGCAGCCACCGGGGAGCTGTTTTTT.